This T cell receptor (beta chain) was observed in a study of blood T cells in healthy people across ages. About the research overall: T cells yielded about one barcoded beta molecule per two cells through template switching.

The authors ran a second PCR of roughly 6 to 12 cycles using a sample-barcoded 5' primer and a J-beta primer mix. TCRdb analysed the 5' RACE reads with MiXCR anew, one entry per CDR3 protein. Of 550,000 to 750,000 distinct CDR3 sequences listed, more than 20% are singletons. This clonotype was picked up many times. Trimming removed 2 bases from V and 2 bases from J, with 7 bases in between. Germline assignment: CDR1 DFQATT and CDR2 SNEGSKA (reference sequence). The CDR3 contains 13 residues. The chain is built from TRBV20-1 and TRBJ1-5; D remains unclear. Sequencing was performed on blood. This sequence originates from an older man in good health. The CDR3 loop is CSARPGGNQPQHF. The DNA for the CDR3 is TGCAGTGCTAGACCAGGCGGCAATCAGCCCCAGCATTTT.